The entry below describes one TCR beta chain. Its antigen is currently unknown. The data stem from a study of cytomegalovirus exposure and HLA in healthy donors. Study outcomes and limitations: Altogether, 160 or so TCR beta chains were recorded as cytomegalovirus-associated. It was reported that the classifier diagnosed cytomegalovirus status with high specificity and sensitivity in both the original and validation cohorts.

The CDR3 contains 15 residues. Trimming shortened V by 5 bases and J by 0 bases, and 10 bases separated the two germline ends. Per the germline V gene, CDR1 is SGHTA and CDR2 is FQGNSA. The method was immunoSEQ multiplex PCR; TCRdb's version includes in-frame clones alone and lacks a portion of them. The table includes roughly 330,000 clones, 75% to 90% detected once. Sequenced sample: PBMCs. The receptor's source is a woman in her thirties in good health and CMV-seropositive. The chain employs TRBV7-2 and TRBJ1-4; D not resolved. CDR3 amino acids: CASSPLGSTNEKLFF. The CDR3 bases are TGTGCCAGCAGCCCCCTCGGTTCAACTAATGAAAAACTGTTTTTT.